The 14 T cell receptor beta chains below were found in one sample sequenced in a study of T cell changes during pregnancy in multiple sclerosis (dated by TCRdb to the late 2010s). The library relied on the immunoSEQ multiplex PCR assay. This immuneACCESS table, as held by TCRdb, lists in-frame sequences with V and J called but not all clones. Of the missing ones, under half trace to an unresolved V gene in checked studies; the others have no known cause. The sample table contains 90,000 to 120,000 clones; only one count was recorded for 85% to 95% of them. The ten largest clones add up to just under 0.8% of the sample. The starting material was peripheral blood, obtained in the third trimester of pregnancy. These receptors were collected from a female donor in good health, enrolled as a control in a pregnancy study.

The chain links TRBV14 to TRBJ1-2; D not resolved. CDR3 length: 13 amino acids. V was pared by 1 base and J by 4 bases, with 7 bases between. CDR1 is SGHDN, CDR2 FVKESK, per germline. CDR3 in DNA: TGTGCCAGCAGCCAAGGGGCCCTCTATGGCTACACCTTC. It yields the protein CASSQGALYGYTF.

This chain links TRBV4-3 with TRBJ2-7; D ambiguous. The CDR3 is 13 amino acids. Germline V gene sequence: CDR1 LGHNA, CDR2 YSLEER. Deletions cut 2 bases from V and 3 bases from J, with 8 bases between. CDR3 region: CASSQYENYEQYF. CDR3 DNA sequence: TGCGCCAGCAGCCAATACGAGAACTACGAGCAGTACTTC.

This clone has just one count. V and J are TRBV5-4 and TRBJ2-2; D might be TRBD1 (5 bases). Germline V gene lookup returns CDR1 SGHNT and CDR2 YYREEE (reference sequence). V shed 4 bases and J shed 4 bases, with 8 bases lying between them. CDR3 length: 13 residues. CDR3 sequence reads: CASSPGITGELFF. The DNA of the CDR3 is TGTGCCAGCAGCCCAGGGATCACCGGGGAGCTGTTTTTT.

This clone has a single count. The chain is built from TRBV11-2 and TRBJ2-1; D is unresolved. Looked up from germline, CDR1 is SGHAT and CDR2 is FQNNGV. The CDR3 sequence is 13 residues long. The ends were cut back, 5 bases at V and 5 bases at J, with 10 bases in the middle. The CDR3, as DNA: TGTGCCAGCAGCCAACTAAGGAACAATGAGCAGTTCTTC. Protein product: CASSQLRNNEQFF.

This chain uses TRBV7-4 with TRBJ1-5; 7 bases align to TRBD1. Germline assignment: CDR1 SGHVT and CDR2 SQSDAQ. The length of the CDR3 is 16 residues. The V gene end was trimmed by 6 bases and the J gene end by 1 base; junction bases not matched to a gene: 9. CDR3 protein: CASRDTGAPSNQPQHF. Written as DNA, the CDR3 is TGTGCCAGCAGGGATACAGGGGCCCCGAGCAATCAGCCCCAGCATTTT.

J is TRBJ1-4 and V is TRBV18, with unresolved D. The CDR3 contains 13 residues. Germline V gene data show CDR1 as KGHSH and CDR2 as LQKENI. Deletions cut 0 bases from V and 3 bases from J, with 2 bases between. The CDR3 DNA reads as TGTGCCAGCTCACCACCCTCTAATGAAAAACTGTTTTTT. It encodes CASSPPSNEKLFF.

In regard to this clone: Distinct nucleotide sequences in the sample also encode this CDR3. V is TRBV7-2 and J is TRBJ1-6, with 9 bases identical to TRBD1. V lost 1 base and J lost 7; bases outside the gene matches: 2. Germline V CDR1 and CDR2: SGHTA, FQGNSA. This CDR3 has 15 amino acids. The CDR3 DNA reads TGTGCCAGCAGCTTAGTGGGGACAGGGAATTCACCCCTCCACTTT. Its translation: CASSLVGTGNSPLHF. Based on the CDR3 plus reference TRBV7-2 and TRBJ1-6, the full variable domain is GAGVSQSPSNKVTEKGKDVELRCDPISGHTALYWYRQSLGQGLEFLIYFQGNSAPDKSGLPSDRFSAERTGGSVSTLTIQRTQQEDSAVYLCASSLVGTGNSPLHFGNGTRLTVT.

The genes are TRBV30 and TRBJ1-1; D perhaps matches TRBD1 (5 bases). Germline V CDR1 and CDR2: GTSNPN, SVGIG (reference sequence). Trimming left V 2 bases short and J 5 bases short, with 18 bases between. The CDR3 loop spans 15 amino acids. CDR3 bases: TGTGCCTGGAGTCTGGACGGGGGTGGCGGAACTGAAGCTTTCTTT. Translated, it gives CAWSLDGGGGTEAFF.

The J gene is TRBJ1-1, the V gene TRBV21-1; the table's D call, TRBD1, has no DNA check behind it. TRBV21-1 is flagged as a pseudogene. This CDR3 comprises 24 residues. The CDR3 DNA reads TGTGCCAGCAGCAGTACGGAAGGTACGGAGAGGGACAGGGGAAGGAAAGGTCTGGACACTGAAGCTTTCTTT. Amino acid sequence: CASSSTEGTERDRGRKGLDTEAFF.

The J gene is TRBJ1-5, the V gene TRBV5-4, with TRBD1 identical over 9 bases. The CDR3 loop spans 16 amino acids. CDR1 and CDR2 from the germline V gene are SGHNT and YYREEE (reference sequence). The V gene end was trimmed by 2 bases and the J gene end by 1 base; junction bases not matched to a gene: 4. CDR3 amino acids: CASSLQGAGSNQPQHF. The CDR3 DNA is TGTGCCAGCAGCTTACAGGGGGCCGGGAGCAATCAGCCCCAGCATTTT.

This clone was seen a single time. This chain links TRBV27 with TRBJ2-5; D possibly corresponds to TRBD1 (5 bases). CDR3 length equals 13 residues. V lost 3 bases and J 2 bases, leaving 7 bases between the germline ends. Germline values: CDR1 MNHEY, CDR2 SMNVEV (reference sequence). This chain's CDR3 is CASSLNRQETQYF. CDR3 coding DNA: TGTGCCAGCAGTTTGAACAGGCAAGAGACCCAGTACTTC.

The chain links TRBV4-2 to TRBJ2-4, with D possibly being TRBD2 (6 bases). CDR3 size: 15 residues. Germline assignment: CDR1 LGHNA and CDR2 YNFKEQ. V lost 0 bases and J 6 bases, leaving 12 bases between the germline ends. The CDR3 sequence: CASSQDGTSPNIQYF. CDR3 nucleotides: TGTGCCAGCAGCCAAGATGGTACTAGCCCAAACATTCAGTACTTC.

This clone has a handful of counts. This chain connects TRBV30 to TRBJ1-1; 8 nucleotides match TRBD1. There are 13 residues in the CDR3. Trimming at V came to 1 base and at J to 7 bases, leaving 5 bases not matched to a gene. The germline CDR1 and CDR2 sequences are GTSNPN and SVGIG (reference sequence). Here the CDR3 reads CAWSGAGGIEAFF. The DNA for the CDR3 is TGTGCCTGGAGTGGGGCAGGGGGCATTGAAGCTTTCTTT.

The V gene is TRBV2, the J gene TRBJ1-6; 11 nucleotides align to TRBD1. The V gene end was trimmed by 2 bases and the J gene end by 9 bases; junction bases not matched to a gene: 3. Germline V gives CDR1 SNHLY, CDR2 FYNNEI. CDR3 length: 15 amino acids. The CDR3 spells CASSELGTGGSPLHF. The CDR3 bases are TGTGCCAGCAGTGAACTAGGGACAGGGGGTTCACCCCTCCACTTT. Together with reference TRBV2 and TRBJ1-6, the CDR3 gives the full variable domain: EPEVTQTPSHQVTQMGQEVILRCVPISNHLYFYWYRQILGQKVEFLVSFYNNEISEKSEIFDDQFSVERPDGSNFTLKIRSTKLEDSAMYFCASSELGTGGSPLHFGNGTRLTVT.